This is a list of T cell receptor beta chains from one sample in a study of blood T cell repertoires in COVID-19. Sequenced by immunoSEQ multiplex PCR; TCRdb stores in-frame clones only, minus some. The sample shows around 380,000 clones, roughly four fifths of them seen only once. The sequenced material came from peripheral blood. These receptors were obtained from a human donor with acute or convalescent COVID-19. The donor label of this sample is uncertain. Each CDR3 is given with its conserved first and last residue. D genes are given only for firm matches. Not all rows give a size; the values are once, few, many and, for expanded clones, a class.

j_call clone_size d_call v_call cdr3_aa cdr3_nt
TRBJ2-6 . . TRBV28 CASTLDNSGANVLTF TGTGCCAGCACCCTGGACAATTCCGGGGCCAACGTCCTGACTTTC
TRBJ1-2 . TRBD1 TRBV19 CASSRGQGTDEYYGYTF TGTGCCAGTTCGAGGGGACAGGGAACAGACGAGTACTATGGCTACACCTTC
TRBJ1-2 . . TRBV30 CAWSVDRLKIGTNYGYTF TGTGCCTGGAGTGTGGACAGACTAAAAATAGGCACTAACTATGGCTACACCTTC
TRBJ1-4 . TRBD1 TRBV7-9 CASSRQGINEKLFF TGTGCCAGCAGCCGACAGGGCATTAATGAAAAACTGTTTTTT
TRBJ1-4 . TRBD1 TRBV2 CASKPGTGSEKLFF TGTGCCAGCAAACCCGGGACAGGAAGTGAAAAACTGTTTTTT
TRBJ1-2 . . TRBV2 CASSERDKNYGYTF TGTGCCAGCAGTGAACGGGACAAAAACTATGGCTACACCTTC
TRBJ2-5 . TRBD2 TRBV15 CATRRFSGSETQYF TGTGCCACCAGAAGGTTTAGCGGGAGTGAGACCCAGTACTTC
TRBJ2-2 . . TRBV24-1 CATSDRRSTGELFF TGTGCCACCAGTGACCGGAGATCCACCGGGGAGCTGTTTTTT
TRBJ1-2 . TRBD1 TRBV24-1 CATSLDITGTGTGYGYTF TGTGCCACCAGCCTAGATATAACCGGGACAGGGACCGGCTATGGCTACACCTTC
TRBJ2-2 . TRBD2 TRBV5-8 CASSLDGRSTGELFF TGTGCCAGCAGCTTGGACGGGAGGTCCACCGGGGAGCTGTTTTTT
TRBJ2-5 . . TRBV5-1 CASSSGTLRQETQYF TGCGCCAGCAGCTCCGGGACACTTAGGCAAGAGACCCAGTACTTC
TRBJ1-1 . . TRBV5-1 CASSSTVNTEAFF TGCGCCAGCAGCTCAACAGTAAACACTGAAGCTTTCTTT
TRBJ2-1 . TRBD2 TRBV7-8 CASSLLGLAGYNEQFF TGTGCCAGCAGCCTCCTAGGACTAGCGGGCTACAATGAGCAGTTCTTC
TRBJ1-3 . . TRBV4-2 CASSQLTGSGNTIYF TGTGCCAGCAGCCAGTTGACAGGCTCTGGAAACACCATATATTTT
TRBJ1-1 once TRBD1 TRBV9 CASSLRTGETTEAFF TGTGCCAGCAGCCTACGGACAGGGGAGACCACTGAAGCTTTCTTT
TRBJ1-5 . . TRBV29-1 CSVEGGSGQPQHF TGCAGCGTTGAAGGGGGTTCGGGGCAGCCCCAGCATTTT
TRBJ1-2 . TRBD1 TRBV9 CASSVGQAEFYGYTF TGTGCCAGCAGCGTCGGACAGGCGGAGTTCTATGGCTACACCTTC
TRBJ1-5 . TRBD1 TRBV19 CASSRQGANNQPQHF TGTGCCAGTAGTAGGCAGGGGGCGAACAATCAGCCCCAGCATTTT
TRBJ2-1 . TRBD2 TRBV19 CASSPRTSGSISYNEQFF TGTGCCAGTAGCCCCCGGACTAGCGGGAGTATCTCCTACAATGAGCAGTTCTTC
TRBJ1-5 few . TRBV28 CASSLLTGQPQHF TGTGCCAGCAGTTTGCTCACCGGGCAGCCCCAGCATTTT
TRBJ1-2 . . TRBV7-6 CASSPDSNYGYTF TGTGCCAGCAGCCCGGACAGCAACTATGGCTACACCTTC
TRBJ1-1 . . TRBV5-1 CASSLGGGGTEAFF TGCGCCAGCAGCCTTGGGGGAGGGGGTACTGAAGCTTTCTTT
TRBJ1-5 . . TRBV6-6 CASRPFSGGNQPQHF TGTGCCAGCAGACCTTTCTCGGGAGGCAATCAGCCCCAGCATTTT
TRBJ2-5 . TRBD2 TRBV6-6 CASSYKASGVGETQYF TGTGCCAGCAGTTATAAGGCTAGCGGGGTAGGGGAGACCCAGTACTTC
TRBJ2-1 . . TRBV10-2 CASRRTTVVNEQFF TGCGCCAGCAGGAGGACTACCGTAGTCAATGAGCAGTTCTTC
TRBJ1-1 . . TRBV27 CASSPPGNTEAFF TGTGCCAGCAGCCCCCCAGGGAACACTGAAGCTTTCTTT
TRBJ2-1 . TRBD2 TRBV3-1/TRBV3-2 CASSRGGEGNEQFF TGTGCCAGCAGCCGCGGCGGGGAGGGGAATGAGCAGTTCTTC
TRBJ1-5 . . TRBV18 CASSRTENSNQPQHF TGTGCCAGCTCACGGACAGAGAATAGCAATCAGCCCCAGCATTTT
TRBJ1-5 . . TRBV6-1 CASSERSGQPQHF TGTGCCAGCAGTGAAAGATCCGGTCAGCCCCAGCATTTT
TRBJ2-1 . TRBD1 TRBV5-1 CASSLTGGAGSEQFF TGCGCCAGCAGTCTCACAGGGGGAGCGGGCAGTGAGCAGTTCTTC
TRBJ2-7 . . TRBV3-1/TRBV3-2 CASSQVPGVSYEQYF TGTGCCAGCAGCCAAGTTCCAGGGGTGTCCTACGAGCAGTACTTC
TRBJ1-4 . . TRBV7-9 CASRYGTATNEKLFF TGTGCCAGCAGGTACGGTACCGCAACTAATGAAAAACTGTTTTTT
TRBJ2-2 . . TRBV4-2 CASLLPDGGAGELFF TGTGCCAGCTTACTCCCTGACGGGGGAGCCGGGGAGCTGTTTTTT
TRBJ1-6 . . TRBV6-5 CATHRETGSPLHF TGTGCCACCCACCGGGAAACGGGGTCACCCCTCCACTTT
TRBJ1-2 . TRBD1 TRBV19 CASSLTANPRDSYSYTF TGTGCCAGTAGTTTAACCGCAAATCCCCGGGACAGCTATAGCTACACCTTC
TRBJ2-2 . TRBD2 TRBV2 CASNLLQRGPGELFF TGTGCCAGCAATTTACTCCAGCGGGGGCCCGGGGAGCTGTTTTTT
TRBJ2-5 . . TRBV6-6 CASSSQGGEETQYF TGTGCCAGCAGTTCCCAGGGTGGGGAAGAGACCCAGTACTTC
TRBJ2-5 . . TRBV20-1 CSASPGQETQYF TGCAGTGCTAGTCCAGGGCAAGAGACCCAGTACTTC
TRBJ2-7 . . TRBV5-5 CASSLFASGAATYEQYF TGTGCCAGCAGCTTGTTTGCCTCGGGAGCCGCAACCTACGAGCAGTACTTC
TRBJ1-5 . . TRBV6-2/TRBV6-3 CASSYGQSNQPQHF TGTGCCAGCAGTTACGGGCAGAGCAATCAGCCCCAGCATTTT